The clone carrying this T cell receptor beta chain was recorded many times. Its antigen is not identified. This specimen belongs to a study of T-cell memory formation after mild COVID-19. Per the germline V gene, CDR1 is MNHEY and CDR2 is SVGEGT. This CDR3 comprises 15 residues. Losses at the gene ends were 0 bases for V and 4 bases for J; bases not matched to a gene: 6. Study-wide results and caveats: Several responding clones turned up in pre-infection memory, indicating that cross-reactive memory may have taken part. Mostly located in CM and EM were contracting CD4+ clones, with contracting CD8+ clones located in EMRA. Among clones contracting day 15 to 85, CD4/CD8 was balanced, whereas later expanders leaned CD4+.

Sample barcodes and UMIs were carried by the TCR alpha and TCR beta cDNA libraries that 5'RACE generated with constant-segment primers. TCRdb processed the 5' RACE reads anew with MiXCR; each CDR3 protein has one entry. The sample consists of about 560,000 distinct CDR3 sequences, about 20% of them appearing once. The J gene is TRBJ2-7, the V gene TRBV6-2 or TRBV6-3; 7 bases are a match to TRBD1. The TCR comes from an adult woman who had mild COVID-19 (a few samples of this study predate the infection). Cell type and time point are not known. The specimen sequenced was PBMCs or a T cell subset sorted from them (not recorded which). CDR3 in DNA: TGTGCCAGCAGTTACTCGGACAGGACTCATTACGAGCAGTACTTC. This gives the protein CASSYSDRTHYEQYF.